These 26 T cell receptor beta chains were sequenced from one sample in a study of blood T cell repertoires in COVID-19. Libraries were prepared by immunoSEQ multiplex PCR; TCRdb keeps only in-frame clonotypes and omits some of them. The repertoire includes about 150,000 clones, around 90% of them detected once, and 5% sits in the top ten. The sample comprised peripheral blood. These receptors were obtained from a human donor in a cohort sampled during active COVID-19.

The CDR3 protein is CASSTQGYGANVLTF. For the CDR3, the DNA is TGTGCCAGCTCCACGCAGGGGTACGGGGCCAACGTCCTGACTTTC. The chain recombines TRBV5-4 with TRBJ2-6, with a weak D call TRBD1 (6 bases). Germline V CDR1 and CDR2: SGHNT, YYREEE (reference sequence). V was trimmed by 7 bases and J by 4 bases, leaving 15 bases between them. CDR3 size: 15 residues.

The CDR3 DNA follows: TGTGCCAGCTCTCCCTCGGGACAGAACACTGAAGCTTTCTTT. Translation: CASSPSGQNTEAFF. This chain links TRBV18 with TRBJ1-1, with D maybe TRBD1 (6 bases). The germline V gene encodes CDR1 KGHSH and CDR2 LQKENI. There are 14 residues in the CDR3. V lost 6 bases and J 1 base, leaving 12 bases between the germline ends.

This clone was recorded a few times. This chain links TRBV27 with TRBJ2-5; 7 bases match TRBD1. The CDR3 length is 15 residues. V was pared by 5 bases and J by 1 base, with 7 bases of the junction left unmatched. Germline V gene data show CDR1 as MNHEY and CDR2 as SMNVEV (reference sequence). CDR3 sequence reads: CASSQDRLLQETQYF. CDR3 DNA sequence: TGTGCCAGCAGTCAGGACAGGCTTCTCCAAGAGACCCAGTACTTC.

V usage is TRBV13 and J usage is TRBJ2-7, with 7 bases aligning to TRBD1. Trimming at V came to 5 bases and at J to 0 bases, leaving 4 bases not matched to a gene. This CDR3 is 14 amino acids long. Germline V gives CDR1 PRHDT, CDR2 FYEKMQ (reference sequence). Written as DNA, the CDR3 is TGTGCCAGCAGCCCCCGGGACAGCTCCTACGAGCAGTACTTC. This sequence encodes CASSPRDSSYEQYF. Full variable domain (outside the CDR3, taken from reference TRBV13 and TRBJ2-7): AAGVIQSPRHLIKEKRETATLKCYPIPRHDTVYWYQQGPGQDPQFLISFYEKMQSDKGSIPDRFSAQQFSDYHSELNMSSLELGDSALYFCASSPRDSSYEQYFGPGTRLTVT.

V and J are TRBV9 and TRBJ1-4, with TRBD1 matching 10 bases. V lost 0 bases and J lost 8; bases outside the gene matches: 4. Germline values: CDR1 SGDLS, CDR2 YYNGEE. CDR3 length equals 15 residues. CDR3 coding DNA: TGTGCCAGCAGCGTAGCGGGACAGGGGTCGGAAAAACTGTTTTTT. Protein sequence: CASSVAGQGSEKLFF.

This chain connects TRBV28 to TRBJ1-2; the D is unclear. The CDR3 sequence is 12 residues long. The germline V gene encodes CDR1 MDHEN and CDR2 SYDVKM. V gave up 6 bases and J gave up 4 bases, with 9 bases separating them. The DNA for the CDR3 is TGTGCCAGCAGGAGCTACGGCTATGGCTACACCTTC. Translated: CASRSYGYGYTF.

The chain uses TRBV9 and TRBJ1-5, with no clear D. Per germline, CDR1 SGDLS and CDR2 YYNGEE. CDR3 size: 13 residues. With 4 bases removed from V and 2 bases from J, the gap between germline ends came to 7 bases. For the CDR3, the DNA is TGTGCCAGCAGCTTACAAGGCAATCAGCCCCAGCATTTT. This gives the protein CASSLQGNQPQHF.

V gene TRBV2 combines with J gene TRBJ2-6; D is possibly TRBD1 (6 bases). CDR3 size: 15 residues. Trimming removed 2 bases at V and 9 bases at J, with 14 bases between. CDR1 and CDR2 from the germline V gene are SNHLY and FYNNEI. This chain's CDR3 is CASSEIPDRINVLTF. DNA for the CDR3: TGTGCCAGCAGTGAAATCCCCGACAGGATCAACGTCCTGACTTTC.

The chain joins TRBV4-1 to TRBJ1-1; weak D call: TRBD1 (5 bases). The CDR3 loop spans 16 amino acids. V dropped 1 base and J dropped 6 bases, with 18 bases sitting between them. CDR1 and CDR2 (germline): MGHRA, YSYEKL. CDR3 nucleotide sequence: TGCGCCAGCAGCCAAGGGGCAGGGACTTCCAGGGCTGAAGCTTTCTTT. Protein: CASSQGAGTSRAEAFF.

The V call is TRBV7-6, the J call TRBJ2-5, with 9 bases lining up with TRBD2. V was clipped by 5 bases and J by 4 bases; unmatched bases: 11. There are 16 residues in the CDR3. The germline gives CDR1 SGHVS, CDR2 FNYEAQ. CDR3 coding DNA: TGTGCCAGCAGCCAAGGAGGAGGACTAGCGTCAGAGACCCAGTACTTC. Translated, it gives CASSQGGGLASETQYF.

This clone occurred once. This chain uses TRBV9 with TRBJ2-2; 11 bases agree with TRBD2. The J segment lost 0 bases and the V segment lost 0 bases, leaving 4 bases of the junction unmatched. Germline V lookup: CDR1 SGDLS, CDR2 YYNGEE. The CDR3 is 18 residues long. CDR3 protein: CASSVGLAGGANTGELFF. CDR3 nucleotide sequence: TGTGCCAGCAGCGTAGGGCTAGCGGGGGGCGCGAACACCGGGGAGCTGTTTTTT.

The V gene is TRBV19, the J gene TRBJ2-2; 9 bases are a match to TRBD2. Trimming removed 7 bases from V and 3 bases from J; junction bases left unmatched: 15. Germline CDR1 LNHDA, CDR2 SQIVND (reference sequence). The CDR3 has 18 amino acids. CDR3 DNA: TGTGCCAGTAAAAGCGGGAGGCGGGGACAGTCGGACACCGGGGAGCTGTTTTTT. This gives the protein CASKSGRRGQSDTGELFF.

V gene TRBV10-1 combines with J gene TRBJ2-3; unclear D gene. The germline V gene has CDR1 WNHNN and CDR2 SYGVQD (reference sequence). Between the trimmed V and J ends, which lost 10 bases and 6 bases, there was a span of 8 bases. The length of the CDR3 is 10 residues. The chain's CDR3 is CANQRDTQYF. The CDR3 DNA reads as TGCGCCAACCAGAGGGATACGCAGTATTTT.

The chain uses TRBV4-1 and TRBJ1-4, with D tentatively TRBD1 (6 bases). The CDR3 extends over 15 amino acids. Deletions cut 1 base from V and 6 bases from J, with 12 bases between. CDR1 and CDR2 from the germline V gene are MGHRA and YSYEKL. The CDR3 here is CASSQVVGADEKLFF. The CDR3, as DNA: TGCGCCAGCAGCCAAGTCGTGGGGGCAGATGAAAAACTGTTTTTT.

The chain is built from TRBV28 and TRBJ2-1; TRBD2 matches 8 bases. V gave up 8 bases and J gave up 4 bases; unmatched junction bases: 7. The CDR3 is 14 amino acids. Germline V gives CDR1 MDHEN, CDR2 SYDVKM. The CDR3 loop reads CASRMTSEYNEQFF. In nucleotides, the CDR3 is TGTGCCAGCCGTATGACTAGCGAGTACAATGAGCAGTTCTTC. The variable domain in full, completed from reference TRBV28 and TRBJ2-1, reads DVKVTQSSRYLVKRTGEKVFLECVQDMDHENMFWYRQDPGLGLRLIYFSYDVKMKEKGDIPEGYSVSREKKERFSLILESASTNQTSMYLCASRMTSEYNEQFFGPGTRLTVL.

This clone is a singleton in its sample. The CDR3 is CASSLAIRAREQYF. The CDR3 nucleotides are TGTGCCAGCAGCTTAGCCATTCGAGCCCGCGAGCAGTACTTC. The chain is built from TRBV7-2 and TRBJ2-7; D is unclear. Looked up from germline, CDR1 is SGHTA and CDR2 is FQGNSA. With 0 bases removed from V and 6 bases from J, the gap between germline ends came to 12 bases. There are 14 residues in the CDR3.

This clone came up a few times. J is TRBJ1-2 and V is TRBV24-1; D not resolved. V was cut by 5 bases and J by 6 bases, with 18 bases left in between. From germline, CDR1 is KGHDR and CDR2 SFDVKD. The CDR3 extends over 15 amino acids. CDR3 amino acids: CATSGSLGGLDGYTF. The CDR3 region has the DNA TGTGCCACCAGTGGCTCCCTAGGCGGGCTGGATGGCTACACCTTC.

In its sample, this clone was seen once. The chain has TRBV6-6 and TRBJ2-7; 12 bases align to TRBD2. Unmatched junction bases numbered 5, after V lost 2 bases and J lost 6 bases. The germline CDR1 and CDR2 sequences are MNHNY and SVGAGI (reference sequence). The CDR3 sequence is 15 residues long. DNA for the CDR3: TGTGCCAGCAGTTACCGACTAGCGGGAGATATCGAGCAGTACTTC. Translation: CASSYRLAGDIEQYF.

The chain's CDR3 is CASSLASGVRKAGELFF. Written as DNA, the CDR3 is TGTGCCAGCAGCTTAGCTAGCGGGGTACGAAAGGCCGGGGAGCTGTTTTTT. The V gene is TRBV7-6, the J gene TRBJ2-2, with TRBD2 identical over 8 bases. From germline, CDR1 is SGHVS and CDR2 FNYEAQ. The V and J ends lost 0 bases and 6 bases, in that order; junction bases with no gene match: 9. CDR3 size: 17 residues.

This chain uses TRBV29-1 with TRBJ2-3; 10 bases line up with TRBD1. This CDR3 has 15 amino acids. Looked up from germline, CDR1 is SQVTM and CDR2 is ANQGSEA. The ends lost 4 bases at V and 3 bases at J; junction bases unmatched: 7. The CDR3 loop reads CSVVRDRGFTDTQYF. Written as DNA, the CDR3 is TGCAGCGTTGTGCGGGACAGGGGTTTTACAGATACGCAGTATTTT.

With respect to this clone: At the DNA level, this CDR3 is encoded by other sequences in the same sample as well. Written as DNA, the CDR3 is TGTGCCAGCAGCTTGGTGGGGGGCTACGAGCAGTACTTC. This gives the protein CASSLVGGYEQYF. V gene TRBV5-4 combines with J gene TRBJ2-7; tentatively, D is TRBD2 (6 bases). The germline V gene encodes CDR1 SGHNT and CDR2 YYREEE (reference sequence). CDR3 length equals 13 residues. V was trimmed by 0 bases and J by 3 bases, leaving 7 bases between them.

The chain carries TRBV18 and TRBJ1-2, with TRBD1 matching 7 bases. Germline assignment: CDR1 KGHSH and CDR2 LQKENI. V was clipped by 5 bases and J by 2 bases; unmatched bases: 2. The CDR3 is 13 amino acids. CDR3 DNA: TGTGCCAGCTCATTACAGGGGAACTATGGCTACACCTTC. This codes for CASSLQGNYGYTF.

This clone has more than one count but fewer than ten. The chain carries TRBV7-6 and TRBJ2-3, with 9 bases identical to TRBD2. The CDR3 runs 16 residues. Trimming at V came to 6 bases and at J to 6 bases, leaving 13 bases not matched to a gene. The germline V gene has CDR1 SGHVS and CDR2 FNYEAQ. CDR3 amino acids: CASRALGSGSLDTQYF. In nucleotides, the CDR3 is TGTGCCAGCAGGGCTTTGGGTAGCGGGAGTTTGGATACGCAGTATTTT.

The chain carries TRBV6-1 and TRBJ1-5; 9 bases line up with TRBD1. CDR1 and CDR2 from the germline V gene are MNHNS and SASEGT. Unmatched junction bases numbered 4, after V lost 0 bases and J lost 4 bases. The CDR3 is made up of 16 amino acids. The CDR3 DNA follows: TGTGCCAGCAGTGAAGCGTTGACAGGGGGGAATCAGCCCCAGCATTTT. It yields the protein CASSEALTGGNQPQHF.

The V gene is TRBV6-5, the J gene TRBJ1-2, with D perhaps matching TRBD1 (5 bases). The CDR3 spans 13 residues. Germline CDR1 reads MNHEY; CDR2 reads SVGAGI. V was shortened by 4 bases and J by 2 bases, with 8 bases between the two germline ends. The CDR3 loop reads CASSSAGNYGYTF. CDR3 in DNA: TGTGCCAGCAGTTCCGCAGGGAACTATGGCTACACCTTC.

The V gene is TRBV19, the J gene TRBJ2-5, with a tentative D call TRBD2 (5 bases). CDR3 length: 15 residues. The V gene's germline CDR1 is LNHDA and CDR2 SQIVND (reference sequence). V lost 6 bases and J lost 1, with 15 bases in between. The chain's CDR3 is CASRLNPSGQETQYF. In nucleotides, the CDR3 is TGTGCCAGTAGACTAAACCCCAGCGGCCAAGAGACCCAGTACTTC.